This T cell receptor (beta chain) was profiled in a study of blood T cell repertoires in COVID-19. Study-level information: Specimens from acute and convalescent COVID-19 originated in the United States, Italy and Spain. PBMCs, B-cell-depleted T cells, or T cells provided the cDNA or gDNA that made up the material.

As processed by the authors: It was from reference gene primer amplification that nucleated cell counts were estimated. Some clones are missing from TCRdb's copy, which holds only in-frame ones; the method was immunoSEQ multiplex PCR. That table gives V, J and clone size, and the DNA gave D and trimming. Of approximately 90,000 clones detected, about 85% appear once; the ten largest clones hold around 4.1%. V was pared by 3 bases and J by 3 bases, with 12 bases between. In germline, CDR1 is GTSNPN, CDR2 SVGIG (reference sequence). This CDR3 is 14 amino acids long. What was sequenced was peripheral blood. This TCR was recovered from a man aged 55 to 69 with acute or convalescent COVID-19. The V call is TRBV30, the J call TRBJ1-5, with D possibly TRBD1 on 6 matching bases. The CDR3 protein is CAWRLTGPNQPQHF. The CDR3 nucleotides are TGTGCCTGGAGACTTACAGGGCCCAATCAGCCCCAGCATTTT.